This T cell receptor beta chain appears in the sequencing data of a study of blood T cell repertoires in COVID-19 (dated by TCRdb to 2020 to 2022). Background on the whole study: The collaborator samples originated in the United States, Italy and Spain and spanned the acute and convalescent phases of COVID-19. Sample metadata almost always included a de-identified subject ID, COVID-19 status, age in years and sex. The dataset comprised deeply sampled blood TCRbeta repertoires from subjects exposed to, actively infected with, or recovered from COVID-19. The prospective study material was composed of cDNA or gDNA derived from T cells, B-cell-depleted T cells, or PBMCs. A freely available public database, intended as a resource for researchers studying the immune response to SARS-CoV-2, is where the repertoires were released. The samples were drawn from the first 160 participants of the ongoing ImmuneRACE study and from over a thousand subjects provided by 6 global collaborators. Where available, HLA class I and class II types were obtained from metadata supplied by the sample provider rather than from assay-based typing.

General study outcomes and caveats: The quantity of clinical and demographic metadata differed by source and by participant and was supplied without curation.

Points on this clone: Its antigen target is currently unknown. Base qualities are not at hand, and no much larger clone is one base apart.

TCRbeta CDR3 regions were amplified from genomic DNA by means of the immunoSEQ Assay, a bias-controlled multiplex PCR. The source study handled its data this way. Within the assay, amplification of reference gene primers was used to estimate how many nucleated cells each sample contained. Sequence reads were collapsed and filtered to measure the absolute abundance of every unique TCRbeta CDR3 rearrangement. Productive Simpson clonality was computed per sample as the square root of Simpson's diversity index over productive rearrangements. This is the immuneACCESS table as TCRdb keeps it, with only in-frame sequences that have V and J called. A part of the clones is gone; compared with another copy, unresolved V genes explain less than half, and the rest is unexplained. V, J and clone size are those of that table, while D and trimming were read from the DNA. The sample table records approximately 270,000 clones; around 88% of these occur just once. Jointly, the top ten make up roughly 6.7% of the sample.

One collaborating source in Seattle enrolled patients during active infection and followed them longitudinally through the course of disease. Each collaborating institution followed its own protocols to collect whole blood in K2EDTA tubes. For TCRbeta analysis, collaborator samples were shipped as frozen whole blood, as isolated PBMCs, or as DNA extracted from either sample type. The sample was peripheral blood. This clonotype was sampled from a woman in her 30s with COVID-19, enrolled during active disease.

The nucleotide sequence reads as follows: TGTGCCAGCAGCTTAGGGGGAGGGGGCGGGGAGCTGTTTTTT. Its protein reads: CASSLGGGGGELFF. The chain uses TRBV7-2 and TRBJ2-2; the D segment could be TRBD2, given 7 matching bases. Relative to germline, V is 1 base shorter and J is 7 bases shorter, with 10 bases between their ends. From the cysteine up to the phenylalanine, the CDR3 has a length of 14 residues. Just CDR3 DNA is preserved here, 42 bases in frame from base 1. Sequences SGHTA (CDR1) and FQGNSA (CDR2) are obtained from the germline V gene.